This entry concerns a single TCR beta chain. Its cognate antigen is unknown. These data belong to a study of cytomegalovirus exposure and HLA in healthy donors. Overall study context: Genetic ancestry analysis placed about 76% of the roughly 400 donors that were genotyped in the Caucasian-associated cluster.

Trimming cost V 5 bases and J 2 bases; bases outside gene matches: 12. The CDR3 totals 16 residues. Germline CDR1 is SGHTA and CDR2 is FQGNSA. Study-wide findings and caveats: CMV serostatus stood as the only immune exposure information on hand. Across HLA loci, a later analysis found differing TCR association rates, with DRB1 most and HLA-C fewest.

The primer mix had 60 Vbeta and 13 Jbeta primers. Profiling relied on immunoSEQ multiplex PCR, and the TCRdb table lists in-frame clones only, not all of them. This sample yields roughly 160,000 clones, of which around 80% are seen a single time; about 2.9% belongs to the top ten. The chain combines TRBV7-2 with TRBJ2-7, with 7 positions matching TRBD2. The clonotype originates from a woman aged 50 to 60 in good health and CMV-seropositive. The specimen was PBMCs. The CDR3 region has the DNA TGTGCCAGCAGCCCCACGGGGGGACTATCCACCTACGAGCAGTACTTC. Translating it yields CASSPTGGLSTYEQYF.